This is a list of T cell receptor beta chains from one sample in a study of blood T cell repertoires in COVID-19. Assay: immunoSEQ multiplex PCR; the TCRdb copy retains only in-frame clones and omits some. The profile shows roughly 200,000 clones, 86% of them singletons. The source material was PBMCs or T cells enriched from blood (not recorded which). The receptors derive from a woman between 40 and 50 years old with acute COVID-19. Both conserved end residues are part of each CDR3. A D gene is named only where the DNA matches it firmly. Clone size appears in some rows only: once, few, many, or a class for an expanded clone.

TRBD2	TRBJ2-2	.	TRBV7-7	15	CASSPGTSGSGELFF	TGTGCTAGCAGCCCCGGGACTAGCGGTAGCGGGGAGCTGTTTTTT
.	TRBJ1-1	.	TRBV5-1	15	CASSLAGASSGEAFF	TGCGCCAGCAGCTTGGCGGGCGCCTCTTCGGGGGAAGCTTTCTTT
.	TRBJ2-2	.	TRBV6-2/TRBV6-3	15	CASSQGQWGPGELFF	TGTGCCAGCAGCCAAGGACAGTGGGGGCCCGGGGAGCTGTTTTTT
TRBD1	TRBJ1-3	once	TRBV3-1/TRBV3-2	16	CASSRKGQGGGNTIYF	TGTGCCAGCAGCCGTAAGGGACAGGGCGGTGGAAACACCATATATTTT
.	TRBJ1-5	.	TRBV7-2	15	CASSHDRNSNQPRHF	TGTGCCAGCAGCCATGACCGTAATAGCAATCAGCCCCGGCATTTT
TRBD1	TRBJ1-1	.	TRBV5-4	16	CASSLGQGVVNTEAFF	TGTGCCAGCAGCTTAGGACAGGGGGTAGTGAACACTGAAGCTTTCTTT
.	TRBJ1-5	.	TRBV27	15	CASSLFTGPNQPQHF	TGTGCCAGCAGTTTATTTACAGGACCGAATCAGCCCCAGCATTTT
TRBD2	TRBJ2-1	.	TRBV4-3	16	CASSPRLAGELNEQFF	TGCGCCAGCAGCCCGAGACTAGCGGGGGAGCTCAATGAGCAGTTCTTC
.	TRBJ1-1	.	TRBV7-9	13	CATGGVGETEAFF	TGTGCCACCGGTGGGGTGGGAGAAACTGAAGCTTTCTTT
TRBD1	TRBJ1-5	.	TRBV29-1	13	CSVWTGENQPQHF	TGCAGCGTTTGGACAGGGGAAAATCAGCCCCAGCATTTT
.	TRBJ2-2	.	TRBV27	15	CASSALVANTGELFF	TGTGCCAGCAGTGCCCTAGTTGCGAACACCGGGGAGCTGTTTTTT
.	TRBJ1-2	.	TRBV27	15	CASSLAETGLGGYTF	TGTGCCAGCAGTTTGGCCGAAACAGGGTTGGGTGGCTACACCTTC
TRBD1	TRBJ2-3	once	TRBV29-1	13	CSGNRGPTDTQYF	TGCAGCGGCAACAGGGGGCCGACAGATACGCAGTATTTT
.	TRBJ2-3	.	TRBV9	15	CASSPPGGFTDTQYF	TGTGCCAGCAGCCCCCCGGGGGGCTTCACAGATACGCAGTATTTT
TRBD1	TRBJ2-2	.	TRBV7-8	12	CAGQGADRELFF	TGTGCCGGACAGGGGGCCGACCGGGAGCTGTTTTTT
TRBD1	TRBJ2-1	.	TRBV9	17	CASSVDPGQGVLNEQFF	TGTGCCAGCAGCGTAGATCCGGGACAGGGGGTACTCAATGAGCAGTTCTTC
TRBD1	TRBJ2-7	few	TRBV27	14	CASSSRDRDHEQYF	TGTGCCAGCAGTTCCCGGGACAGGGACCACGAGCAGTACTTC
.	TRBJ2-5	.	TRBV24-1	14	CATSAGGPQETQYF	TGTGCCACCAGTGCCGGGGGGCCCCAAGAGACCCAGTACTTC
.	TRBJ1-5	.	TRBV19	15	CASSRDFYGDQPQHF	TGTGCCAGTAGCCGTGACTTCTACGGTGATCAGCCCCAGCATTTT
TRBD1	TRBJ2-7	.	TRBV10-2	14	CASSASRTGREQYF	TGCGCCAGCAGTGCAAGTCGGACAGGGCGCGAGCAGTACTTC
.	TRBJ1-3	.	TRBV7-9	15	CASSFGVTPGNTIYF	TGTGCCAGCAGCTTCGGGGTAACCCCTGGAAACACCATATATTTT
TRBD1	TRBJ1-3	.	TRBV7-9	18	CASSSRNRGQAYGNTIYF	TGTGCCAGCAGCTCAAGAAACCGTGGACAGGCATATGGAAACACCATATATTTT
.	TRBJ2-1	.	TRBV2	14	CASASAVTYNEQFF	TGTGCCAGCGCCTCCGCGGTGACCTACAATGAGCAGTTCTTC
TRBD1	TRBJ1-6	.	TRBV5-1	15	CASSPSTGVGSPLHF	TGCGCCAGCAGCCCATCAACAGGGGTAGGTTCACCCCTCCACTTT
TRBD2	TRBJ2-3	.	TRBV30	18	CAWSPVLAGGLHTDTQYF	TGTGCCTGGTCACCTGTACTAGCGGGGGGCCTTCACACAGATACGCAGTATTTT
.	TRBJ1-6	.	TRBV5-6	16	CASSVSGTLYNSPLHF	TGTGCCAGCAGCGTTTCCGGGACTCTCTATAATTCACCCCTCCACTTT